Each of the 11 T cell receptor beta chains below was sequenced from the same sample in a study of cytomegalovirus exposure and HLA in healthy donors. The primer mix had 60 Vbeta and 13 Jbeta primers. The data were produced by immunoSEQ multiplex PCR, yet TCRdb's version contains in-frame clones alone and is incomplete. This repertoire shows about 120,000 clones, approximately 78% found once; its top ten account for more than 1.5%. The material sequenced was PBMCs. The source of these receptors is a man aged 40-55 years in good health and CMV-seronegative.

CDR3 sequence (DNA): TGTGCCAGCAGCAAAAGAAGAGGTGAAGTGTGGAATCAGCCCCAGCATTTT. This codes for CASSKRRGEVWNQPQHF. The V and J genes are TRBV21-1 and TRBJ1-5. TRBV21-1 counts as a pseudogene. This CDR3 spans 17 amino acids.

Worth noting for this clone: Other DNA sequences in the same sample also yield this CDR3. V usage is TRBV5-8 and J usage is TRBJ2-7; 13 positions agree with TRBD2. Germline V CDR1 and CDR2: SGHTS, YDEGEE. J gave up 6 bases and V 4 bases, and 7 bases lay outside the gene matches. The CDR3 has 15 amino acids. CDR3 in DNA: TGTGCCAGCAGCATCGGACTAGCGGGAGTAGGCGAGCAGTACTTC. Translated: CASSIGLAGVGEQYF. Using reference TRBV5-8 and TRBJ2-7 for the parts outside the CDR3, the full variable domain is EAGVTQSPTHLIKTRGQQATLRCSPISGHTSVYWYQQALGLGLQFLLWYDEGEERNRGNFPPRFSGRQFPNYSSELNVNALELEDSALYLCASSIGLAGVGEQYFGPGTRLTVT.

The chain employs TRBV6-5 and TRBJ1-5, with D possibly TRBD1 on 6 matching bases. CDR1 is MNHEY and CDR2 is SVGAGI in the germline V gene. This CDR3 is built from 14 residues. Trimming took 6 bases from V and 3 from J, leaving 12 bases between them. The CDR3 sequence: CASRRGQDNQPQHF. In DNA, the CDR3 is TGTGCCAGCAGACGGGGACAAGACAATCAGCCCCAGCATTTT.

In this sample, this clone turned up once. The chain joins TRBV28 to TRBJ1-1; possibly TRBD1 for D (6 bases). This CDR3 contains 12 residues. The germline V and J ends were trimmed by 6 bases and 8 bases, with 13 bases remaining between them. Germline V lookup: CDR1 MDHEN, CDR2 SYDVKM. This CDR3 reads CASRAGGREAFF. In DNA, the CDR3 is TGTGCCAGCAGGGCCGGGGGGCGAGAAGCTTTCTTT.

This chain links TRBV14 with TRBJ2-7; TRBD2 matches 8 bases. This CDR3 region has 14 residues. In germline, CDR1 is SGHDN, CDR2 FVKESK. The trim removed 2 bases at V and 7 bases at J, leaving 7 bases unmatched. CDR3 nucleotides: TGTGCCAGCAGCCAATCCGGACTAGCAGGGGAGCAGTACTTC. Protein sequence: CASSQSGLAGEQYF.

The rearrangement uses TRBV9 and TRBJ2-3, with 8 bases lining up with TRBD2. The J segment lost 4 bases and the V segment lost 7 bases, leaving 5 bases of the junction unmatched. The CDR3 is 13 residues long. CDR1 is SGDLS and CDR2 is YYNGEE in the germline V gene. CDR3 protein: CASGGLVPDTQYF. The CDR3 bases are TGTGCCAGCGGGGGACTAGTTCCAGATACGCAGTATTTT.

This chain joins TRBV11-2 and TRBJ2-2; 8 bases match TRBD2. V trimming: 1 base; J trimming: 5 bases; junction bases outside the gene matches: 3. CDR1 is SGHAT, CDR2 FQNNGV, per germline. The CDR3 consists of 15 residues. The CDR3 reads CASSLAGGRTGELFF. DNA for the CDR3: TGTGCCAGCAGCTTAGCGGGGGGGCGAACCGGGGAGCTGTTTTTT.

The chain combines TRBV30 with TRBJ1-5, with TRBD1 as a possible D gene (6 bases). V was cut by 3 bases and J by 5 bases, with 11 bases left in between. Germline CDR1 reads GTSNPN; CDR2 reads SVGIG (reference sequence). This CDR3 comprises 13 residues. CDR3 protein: CAWRAGEHQPQHF. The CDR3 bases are TGTGCCTGGAGAGCAGGGGAACATCAGCCCCAGCATTTT.

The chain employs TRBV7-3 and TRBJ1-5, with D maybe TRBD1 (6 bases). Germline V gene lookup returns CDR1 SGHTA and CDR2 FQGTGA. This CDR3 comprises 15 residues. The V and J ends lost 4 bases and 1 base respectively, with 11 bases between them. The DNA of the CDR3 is TGTGCCAGCAGCTGTGACAGGCGGAGCAATCAGCCCCAGCATTTT. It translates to CASSCDRRSNQPQHF.

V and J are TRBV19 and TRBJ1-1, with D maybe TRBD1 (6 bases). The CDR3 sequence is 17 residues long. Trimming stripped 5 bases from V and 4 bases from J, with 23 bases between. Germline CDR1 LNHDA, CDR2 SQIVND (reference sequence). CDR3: CASSAQRGPRGATEAFF. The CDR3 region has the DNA TGTGCCAGTAGTGCCCAACGGGGACCGCGGGGGGCCACTGAAGCTTTCTTT. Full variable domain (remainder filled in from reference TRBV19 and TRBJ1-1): DGGITQSPKYLFRKEGQNVTLSCEQNLNHDAMYWYRQDPGQGLRLIYYSQIVNDFQKGDIAEGYSVSREKKESFPLTVTSAQKNPTAFYLCASSAQRGPRGATEAFFGQGTRLTVV.

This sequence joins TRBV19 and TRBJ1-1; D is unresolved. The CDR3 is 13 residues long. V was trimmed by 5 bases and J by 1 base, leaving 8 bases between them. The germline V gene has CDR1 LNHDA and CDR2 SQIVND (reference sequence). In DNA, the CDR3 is TGTGCCAGTAGTGCTACAGCGAACACTGAAGCTTTCTTT. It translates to CASSATANTEAFF.